The TCR beta chain under discussion was sequenced for a study of blood T cell repertoires in COVID-19. In the original processing: Nucleated cell counts were estimated from reference gene primer amplification. Only in-frame clones appear in the TCRdb table, and some are missing; sequencing was by immunoSEQ multiplex PCR. For V, J and clone size, that table is used; D and trimming come from the DNA. The sample lists around 240,000 clones, 70% to 85% occurring once. CDR1 and CDR2 (germline): LNHDA, SQIVND (reference sequence). Trimming removed 6 bases at V and 5 bases at J, with 14 bases between. The length of the CDR3 is 15 residues.

V gene TRBV19 combines with J gene TRBJ1-6, with D maybe TRBD1 (5 bases). The sequencing sample was made of peripheral blood. The receptor was isolated from a woman of 80 years or more with acute or convalescent COVID-19. The CDR3 nucleotides are TGTGCCAGTAGCGGGGGACTGTTAAATAATTCACCCCTCCACTTT. Its protein product is CASSGGLLNNSPLHF.